These 29 T cell receptor beta chains originate from one sample sequenced in a study (dated by TCRdb to 2015 to 2016). Libraries were prepared through RT-PCR. Instrument on record: Illumina MiSeq. TCRdb reran the public reads through fastp at Q25 and MiXCR, keeping productive beta chains. Rows merge per CDR3 protein into single entries with the most common DNA and genes. A total of about 700,000 distinct CDR3 sequences appear in this sample, 12% to 15% of them only once. Jointly, the top ten make up 3.6% of the sample. Material for sequencing was memory CD4+ T cells from blood. The source is a female donor in good health, serving as a healthy control.

This clonotype has more than one count but fewer than ten. J is TRBJ1-2 and V is TRBV4-2, with 12 nucleotides matching TRBD1. The CDR3 sequence is 19 residues long. The germline V gene encodes CDR1 LGHNA and CDR2 YNFKEQ. Trimming took 0 bases from V and 7 from J; bases not matched to a gene: 15. CDR3 DNA sequence: TGTGCCAGCAGCCAAGATATAACCATGTGGGACAGGGGGCTTGTTGGCTACACCTTC. It codes for CASSQDITMWDRGLVGYTF.

This clonotype was observed a few times. CDR3 amino acids: CASSYPIGINVLTF. CDR3 sequence (DNA): TGTGCCAGCAGTTACCCAATCGGTATCAACGTCCTGACTTTC. The chain employs TRBV6-2 or TRBV6-3 and TRBJ2-6; D not resolved. The CDR3 spans 14 residues. Germline V gene sequence: CDR1 MNHEY, CDR2 SVGEGT. V dropped 2 bases and J dropped 9 bases, with 11 bases sitting between them.

This clonotype showed up many times. V usage is TRBV6-1 and J usage is TRBJ2-5; D ambiguous. The CDR3 covers 12 residues. V lost 3 bases and J 5 bases, leaving 7 bases between the germline ends. CDR1 and CDR2 from the germline V gene are MNHNS and SASEGT. CDR3 bases: TGTGCCAGCAGTGATCTCCGCGAGACCCAGTACTTC. Its protein is CASSDLRETQYF.

The chain recombines TRBV28 with TRBJ2-7; the D is unclear. The CDR3 contains 12 residues. CDR1 and CDR2 (germline): MDHEN, SYDVKM. V lost 7 bases, J lost 4 bases, and 11 bases lay in between. CDR3: CASTQNEYEQYF. DNA for the CDR3: TGTGCCAGCACCCAAAATGAGTACGAGCAGTACTTC.

The V call is TRBV20-1, the J call TRBJ2-2; the D gene is possibly TRBD2 (5 bases). Germline V lookup: CDR1 DFQATT, CDR2 SNEGSKA (reference sequence). Trimming removed 2 bases from V and 0 bases from J, with 7 bases in between. CDR3 size: 14 residues. For the CDR3, the DNA is TGCAGTGCTAGACAAGCGGCGAACACCGGGGAGCTGTTTTTT. Translating it yields CSARQAANTGELFF.

This chain joins TRBV5-6 and TRBJ1-4, with 8 bases matching TRBD1. This CDR3 comprises 14 residues. The germline V gene encodes CDR1 SGHDT and CDR2 YYEEEE. V trimming: 4 bases; J trimming: 5 bases; junction bases outside the gene matches: 4. This chain's CDR3 is CASSTQGVNEKLFF. The CDR3 region has the DNA TGTGCCAGCAGCACACAGGGGGTGAATGAAAAACTGTTTTTT.

There are a few counts of this clonotype. V is TRBV3-1 and J is TRBJ2-7; D call uncertain. Germline CDR1 and CDR2: LGHDT and YNNKEL (reference sequence). The CDR3 runs 14 residues. The ends were cut back, 0 bases at V and 6 bases at J, with 12 bases in the middle. As DNA, the CDR3 is TGTGCCAGCAGCCAAGACACTTGGATCTCCGAGCAGTACTTC. Its protein product is CASSQDTWISEQYF.

This clonotype came up many times. The chain has TRBV7-8 and TRBJ2-2, with 7 nucleotides matching TRBD1. This CDR3 contains 16 residues. V trimming: 7 bases; J trimming: 1 base; junction bases outside the gene matches: 9. Germline CDR1 is SGHVS and CDR2 is FQNEAQ. CDR3 in DNA: TGTGCCAGCACCCGGGACAGCATTCTGAACACCGGGGAGCTGTTTTTT. It yields the protein CASTRDSILNTGELFF.

In this sample, this clonotype turned up a few times. The genes are TRBV6-2 or TRBV6-3 and TRBJ2-7; a weak D match, TRBD1 (6 bases). Germline V gene data show CDR1 as MNHEY and CDR2 as SVGEGT. The CDR3 has 14 amino acids. Deletions cut 8 bases from V and 0 bases from J, with 14 bases between. The CDR3 nucleotides read TGTGCCAGCGCTCCGTACAGGGACTCCTACGAGCAGTACTTC. Translation gives CASAPYRDSYEQYF.

The V and J genes are TRBV3-1 and TRBJ2-1; 12 nucleotides agree with TRBD2. CDR1 LGHDT and CDR2 YNNKEL come from the germline V gene (reference sequence). The CDR3 runs 17 residues. CDR3 sequence: CSSSQGWTSGAYNEQFF. In DNA, the CDR3 is TGTTCTAGCAGCCAAGGGTGGACTAGCGGGGCTTACAATGAGCAGTTCTTC.

The V call is TRBV20-1, the J call TRBJ1-1; 10 nucleotides line up with TRBD1. Germline V CDR1 and CDR2: DFQATT, SNEGSKA (reference sequence). The CDR3 length is 13 residues. With V trimmed by 7 bases and J by 5 bases, 7 bases remained unmatched. The CDR3: CSVRQGARTEAFF. The DNA of the CDR3 is TGCAGTGTTCGACAGGGGGCGAGGACTGAAGCTTTCTTT.

The chain joins TRBV7-2 to TRBJ2-5; 10 nucleotides line up with TRBD2. V shed 1 base, J shed 3 bases, and the junction held 11 bases outside the gene matches. CDR1 SGHTA and CDR2 FQGNSA come from the germline V gene. This CDR3 region has 18 residues. The CDR3 DNA is TGTGCCAGCAGCTTAGGTCTTATTAGCGGGAGGTTCGAAGAGACCCAGTACTTC. This encodes CASSLGLISGRFEETQYF. Full variable domain (remainder filled in from reference TRBV7-2 and TRBJ2-5): GAGVSQSPSNKVTEKGKDVELRCDPISGHTALYWYRQSLGQGLEFLIYFQGNSAPDKSGLPSDRFSAERTGGSVSTLTIQRTQQEDSAVYLCASSLGLISGRFEETQYFGPGTRLLVL.

This clonotype was seen repeatedly, ten times or more. The chain joins TRBV7-2 to TRBJ1-5, with D uncertain. This CDR3 spans 12 amino acids. In germline, CDR1 is SGHTA, CDR2 FQGNSA. V dropped 1 base and J dropped 6 bases, with 4 bases sitting between them. CDR3 in amino acids: CASSLVAQPQHF. CDR3 DNA: TGTGCCAGCAGCTTAGTTGCTCAGCCCCAGCATTTT.

This clonotype was detected a few times. The chain links TRBV5-4 to TRBJ1-2, with 8 bases fitting TRBD1. This CDR3 comprises 14 residues. The V segment lost 3 bases and the J segment 6 bases; nucleotides outside the gene matches: 7. Per the germline V gene, CDR1 is SGHNT and CDR2 is YYREEE (reference sequence). This chain's CDR3 is CASSSTVDRDGYTF. The CDR3 coding sequence is TGTGCCAGCAGCTCCACAGTGGACAGGGATGGCTACACCTTC.

This clonotype was counted only a few times. The V and J genes are TRBV19 and TRBJ1-1; tentatively, D is TRBD1 (5 bases). The V gene lost 1 base and the J gene lost 5 bases, with 14 bases spanning the gap. From germline, CDR1 is LNHDA and CDR2 SQIVND (reference sequence). This CDR3 region has 15 residues. The CDR3 is CASSIAVGARTEAFF. For the CDR3, the DNA is TGTGCCAGTAGTATAGCCGTCGGGGCTAGGACTGAAGCTTTCTTT.

This clonotype was found a few times. This chain links TRBV20-1 with TRBJ1-3; D is unclear. The germline V and J ends were trimmed by 3 bases and 2 bases, with 11 bases remaining between them. The CDR3 has 14 residues. In germline, CDR1 is DFQATT, CDR2 SNEGSKA (reference sequence). CDR3 nucleotides: TGCAGTGCTAGGTGGACGGAGGCTGGAAACACCATATATTTT. It codes for CSARWTEAGNTIYF.

This clonotype appeared many times. The V gene is TRBV7-3, the J gene TRBJ1-6, with D possibly TRBD1 on 5 matching bases. The CDR3 is 16 residues long. Trimming removed 0 bases at V and 7 bases at J, with 13 bases between. Germline CDR1 and CDR2: SGHTA and FQGTGA. The CDR3 DNA reads TGTGCCAGCAGCTTAACAGGGCAGGGCGGGAATTCACCCCTCCACTTT. This codes for CASSLTGQGGNSPLHF. Full variable domain (remainder filled in from reference TRBV7-3 and TRBJ1-6): GAGVSQTPSNKVTEKGKYVELRCDPISGHTALYWYRQSLGQGPEFLIYFQGTGAADDSGLPNDRFFAVRPEGSVSTLKIQRTERGDSAVYLCASSLTGQGGNSPLHFGNGTRLTVT.

This chain joins TRBV5-1 and TRBJ1-5; 7 bases line up with TRBD1. Trimming cost V 4 bases and J 3 bases; bases outside gene matches: 7. The CDR3 length is 15 residues. From germline, CDR1 is SGHRS and CDR2 YFSETQ. CDR3 nucleotides: TGCGCCAGCAGCCTAGGGACAGAACCCAATCAGCCCCAGCATTTT. Residues: CASSLGTEPNQPQHF. The full variable domain, rest sourced from reference TRBV5-1 and TRBJ1-5, is KAGVTQTPRYLIKTRGQQVTLSCSPISGHRSVSWYQQTPGQGLQFLFEYFSETQRNKGNFPGRFSGRQFSNSRSEMNVSTLELGDSALYLCASSLGTEPNQPQHFGDGTRLSIL.

The sample holds a few counts of this clonotype. This may be a read error, as it is one base from a much larger clone. In DNA form, the CDR3 reads TGTGCCGCCTCAGCGGGAAGTGAGCAGTTCTTC. Translation: CAASAGSEQFF. The genes are TRBV6-4 and TRBJ2-1; 7 bases align to TRBD2. This CDR3 region has 11 residues. Germline CDR1 MRHNA, CDR2 SNTAGT. Losses at the gene ends were 11 bases for V and 9 bases for J; bases not matched to a gene: 7.

This clonotype has more than one count but fewer than ten. The chain uses TRBV7-8 and TRBJ1-2, with 7 bases aligning to TRBD1. The V gene end was trimmed by 2 bases and the J gene end by 3 bases; junction bases not matched to a gene: 6. Germline loops: CDR1 SGHVS, CDR2 FQNEAQ. This CDR3 region has 15 residues. CDR3 DNA sequence: TGTGCCAGCAGCTTACGGGAGACAGGGTACTATGGCTACACCTTC. This sequence encodes CASSLRETGYYGYTF.

The sample holds many counts of this clonotype. V gene TRBV12-3 or TRBV12-4 combines with J gene TRBJ2-7, with D perhaps TRBD1 (6 bases). Trimming removed 6 bases from V and 6 bases from J, with 21 bases in between. This CDR3 comprises 15 residues. The CDR3 reads CASSPSLGGPGEQYF. The CDR3, as DNA: TGTGCCAGCAGCCCCTCATTAGGGGGACCCGGCGAGCAGTACTTC.

This clonotype showed up just a few times. The gene calls are TRBV4-1 and TRBJ2-1; 13 positions match TRBD2. J gave up 6 bases and V 1 base, and 18 bases lay outside the gene matches. The germline CDR1 and CDR2 sequences are MGHRA and YSYEKL. This CDR3 comprises 21 residues. The DNA for the CDR3 is TGCGCCAGCAGCCAAGCGCGGACTAGCGGGAGTCGGGTTTCTCCTGGCAATGAGCAGTTCTTC. Amino acid sequence: CASSQARTSGSRVSPGNEQFF.

This clonotype was counted between two and nine times. V gene TRBV6-5 combines with J gene TRBJ2-1, with D possibly TRBD2 on 6 matching bases. The germline CDR1 and CDR2 sequences are MNHEY and SVGAGI. The CDR3 spans 16 residues. V was pared by 0 bases and J by 9 bases, with 18 bases between. This chain's CDR3 is CASSYSRTDHGSEQFF. The CDR3 nucleotides are TGTGCCAGCAGTTACTCCCGGACCGATCACGGGAGTGAGCAGTTCTTC.

This clonotype was counted a few times. The genes are TRBV5-1 and TRBJ2-1; tentatively, D is TRBD1 (5 bases). Germline V lookup: CDR1 SGHRS, CDR2 YFSETQ. Trimming removed 0 bases at V and 7 bases at J, with 14 bases between. This CDR3 comprises 15 residues. Here the CDR3 reads CASSLGAGWDNEQFF. In DNA, the CDR3 is TGCGCCAGCAGCTTGGGGGCAGGGTGGGATAATGAGCAGTTCTTC.

This clonotype turned up a few times. The chain employs TRBV5-4 and TRBJ2-1; D is unresolved. Germline CDR1 and CDR2: SGHNT and YYREEE (reference sequence). The CDR3 extends over 14 amino acids. The V and J ends lost 0 bases and 8 bases respectively, with 12 bases between them. DNA for the CDR3: TGTGCCAGCAGCTTGGCGGTTAGATCCGATGAGCAGTTCTTC. Translation: CASSLAVRSDEQFF. The full variable domain, in which reference TRBV5-4 and TRBJ2-1 provide the parts outside the CDR3, is ETGVTQSPTHLIKTRGQQVTLRCSSQSGHNTVSWYQQALGQGPQFIFQYYREEENGRGNFPPRFSGLQFPNYSSELNVNALELDDSALYLCASSLAVRSDEQFFGPGTRLTVL.

This clonotype was detected many times. This chain uses TRBV20-1 with TRBJ2-1, with 11 bases fitting TRBD2. The germline V gene encodes CDR1 DFQATT and CDR2 SNEGSKA (reference sequence). This CDR3 has 14 residues. J lost 6 bases, V lost 5 bases, and 6 bases had no gene match. The CDR3 region has the DNA TGCAGTGCTGCCGGGACTAGCGGTACCAATGAGCAGTTCTTC. Its translation is CSAAGTSGTNEQFF.

The chain employs TRBV10-3 and TRBJ2-3; D remains ambiguous. CDR1 is ENHRY and CDR2 is SYGVKD in the germline V gene. The germline V and J ends were trimmed by 6 bases and 2 bases, with 15 bases remaining between them. The CDR3 contains 15 residues. The CDR3 is CAIRRQTSPTDTQYF. Here the CDR3 DNA reads TGTGCCATCAGGAGACAAACTTCTCCCACAGATACGCAGTATTTT.

This clonotype was found many times. This rearrangement joins TRBV7-2 to TRBJ2-1; D might be TRBD2 (6 bases). The germline V and J ends were trimmed by 1 base and 6 bases, with 16 bases remaining between them. The CDR3 loop spans 16 amino acids. CDR1 is SGHTA, CDR2 FQGNSA, per germline. DNA of the CDR3: TGTGCCAGCAGCTTAGATCGGGACTCTGCCCGCAATGAGCAGTTCTTC. Its protein is CASSLDRDSARNEQFF.

This chain links TRBV7-2 with TRBJ2-5; D possibly corresponds to TRBD2 (5 bases). Germline loops: CDR1 SGHTA, CDR2 FQGNSA. The ends were cut back, 7 bases at V and 1 base at J, with 16 bases in the middle. CDR3 length equals 15 residues. The CDR3 DNA follows: TGTGCCAGCACCCTCTTATCCGGGATCCAAGAGACCCAGTACTTC. Residues: CASTLLSGIQETQYF.